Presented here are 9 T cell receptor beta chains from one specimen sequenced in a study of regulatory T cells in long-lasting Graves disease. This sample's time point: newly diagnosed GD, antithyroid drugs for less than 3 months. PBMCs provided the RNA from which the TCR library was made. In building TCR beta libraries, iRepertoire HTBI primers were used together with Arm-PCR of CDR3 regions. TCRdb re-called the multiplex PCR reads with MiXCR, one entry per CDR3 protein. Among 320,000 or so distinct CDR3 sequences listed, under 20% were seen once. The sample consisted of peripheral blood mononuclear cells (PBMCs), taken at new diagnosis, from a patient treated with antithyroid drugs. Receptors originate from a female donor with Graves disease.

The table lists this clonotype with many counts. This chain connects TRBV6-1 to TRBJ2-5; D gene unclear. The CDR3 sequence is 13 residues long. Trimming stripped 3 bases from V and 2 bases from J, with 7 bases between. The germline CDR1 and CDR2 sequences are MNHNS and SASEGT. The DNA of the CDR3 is TGTGCCAGCAGTGAGGTCCAGCAAGAGACCCAGTACTTC. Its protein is CASSEVQQETQYF.

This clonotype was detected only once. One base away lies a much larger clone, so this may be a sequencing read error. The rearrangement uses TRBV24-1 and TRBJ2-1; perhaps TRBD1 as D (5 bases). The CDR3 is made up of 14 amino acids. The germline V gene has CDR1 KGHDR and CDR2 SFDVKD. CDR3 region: CATGGPTVDNEQSF. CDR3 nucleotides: TGTGCCACCGGTGGTCCTACAGTGGACAATGAGCAGTCCTTC.

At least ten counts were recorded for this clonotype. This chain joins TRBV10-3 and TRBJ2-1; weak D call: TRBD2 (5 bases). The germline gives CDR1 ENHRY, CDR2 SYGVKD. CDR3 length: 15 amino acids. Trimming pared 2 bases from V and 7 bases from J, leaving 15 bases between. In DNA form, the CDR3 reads TGTGCCATCAGTGAGGGACTCTTCGGTTGGAATGAGCAGTTCTTC. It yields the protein CAISEGLFGWNEQFF.

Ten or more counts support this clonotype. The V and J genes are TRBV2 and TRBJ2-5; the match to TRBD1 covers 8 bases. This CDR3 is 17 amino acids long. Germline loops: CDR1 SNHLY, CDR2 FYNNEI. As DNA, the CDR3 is TGTGTCCTCGGACAGGGTACAGGAGGGATCGTACAAGAGACCCAGTACTTC. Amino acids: CVLGQGTGGIVQETQYF.

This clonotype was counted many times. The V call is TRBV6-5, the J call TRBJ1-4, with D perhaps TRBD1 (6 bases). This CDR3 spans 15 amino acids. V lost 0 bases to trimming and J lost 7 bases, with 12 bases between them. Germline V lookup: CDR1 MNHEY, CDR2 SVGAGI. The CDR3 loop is CASSYSGGRSEKLFF. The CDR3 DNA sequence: TGTGCCAGCAGTTACTCAGGGGGGAGAAGTGAAAAACTGTTTTTT.

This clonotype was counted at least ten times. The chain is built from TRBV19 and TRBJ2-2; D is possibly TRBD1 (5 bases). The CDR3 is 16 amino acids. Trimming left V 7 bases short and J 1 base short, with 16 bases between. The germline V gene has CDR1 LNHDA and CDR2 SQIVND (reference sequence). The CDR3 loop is CASTLGAGLNTGELFF. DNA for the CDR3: TGTGCCAGTACCCTAGGGGCAGGTCTGAACACCGGGGAGCTGTTTTTT.

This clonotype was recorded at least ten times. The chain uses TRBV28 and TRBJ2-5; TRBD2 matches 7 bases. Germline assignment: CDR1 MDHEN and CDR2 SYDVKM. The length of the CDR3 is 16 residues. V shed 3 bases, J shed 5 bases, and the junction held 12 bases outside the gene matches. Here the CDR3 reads CASSLWEGPRGETQYF. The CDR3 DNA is TGTGCCAGCAGTTTGTGGGAGGGCCCACGTGGGGAGACCCAGTACTTC. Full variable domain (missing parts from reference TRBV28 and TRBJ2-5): DVKVTQSSRYLVKRTGEKVFLECVQDMDHENMFWYRQDPGLGLRLIYFSYDVKMKEKGDIPEGYSVSREKKERFSLILESASTNQTSMYLCASSLWEGPRGETQYFGPGTRLLVL.

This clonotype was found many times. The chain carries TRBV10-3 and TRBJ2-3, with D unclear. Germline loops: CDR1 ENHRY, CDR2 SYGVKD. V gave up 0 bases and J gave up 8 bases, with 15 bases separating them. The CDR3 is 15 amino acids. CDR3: CAISESSGRVGTQYF. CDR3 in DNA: TGTGCCATCAGTGAGTCTTCCGGACGCGTGGGTACGCAGTATTTT.

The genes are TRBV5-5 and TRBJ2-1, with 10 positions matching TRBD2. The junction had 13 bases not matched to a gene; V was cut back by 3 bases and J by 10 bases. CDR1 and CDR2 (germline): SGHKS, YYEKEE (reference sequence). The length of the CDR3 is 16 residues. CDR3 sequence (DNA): TGTGCCAGCAGCTCTGGCCTAGGTCTAGCGGGAGTCGAGCAGTTCTTC. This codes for CASSSGLGLAGVEQFF.